Listed here are 12 T cell receptor beta chains from one sample, sequenced in a study of T-cell reconstitution after alpha-beta-depleted transplantation in children. Unique molecular identifiers tagged the TCRbeta library. TCRdb re-called the PCR reads with MiXCR, one entry per CDR3 protein. The sample consists of around 600,000 distinct CDR3 sequences, roughly 10% of them appearing once. Sample: PBMCs from the stem cell graft donor, taken from the stem cell graft. Every receptor here comes from a human donor who donated a stem cell graft to a child with acute myeloid leukemia.

The chain recombines TRBV5-1 with TRBJ1-2; D may be TRBD1 (5 bases). Trimming cost V 4 bases and J 6 bases, with 16 bases left between them. The germline V gene encodes CDR1 SGHRS and CDR2 YFSETQ. The CDR3 extends over 14 amino acids. The CDR3 DNA reads as TGCGCCAGCAGCGCCGGGGGGGACTTACATGGCTACACCTTC. It codes for CASSAGGDLHGYTF.

This clonotype was counted at least ten times. For the CDR3, the DNA is TGCAGCGTTGGCGCGCCTAGCGGTGGCAACGAGCAGTACTTC. This encodes CSVGAPSGGNEQYF. This chain uses TRBV29-1 with TRBJ2-7; TRBD2 agrees at 7 bases. The CDR3 consists of 14 residues. J was trimmed by 5 bases and V by 4 bases; bases with no gene match: 11. Per germline, CDR1 SQVTM and CDR2 ANQGSEA.

This clonotype was seen a few times. J is TRBJ2-6 and V is TRBV15; D unresolved. Germline CDR1 and CDR2: LNHNV and YYDKDF (reference sequence). V gave up 0 bases and J gave up 0 bases, with 6 bases separating them. The CDR3 has 16 residues. The CDR3 here is CATSRDGDSGANVLTF. CDR3 sequence (DNA): TGTGCCACCAGCAGAGACGGAGACTCTGGGGCCAACGTCCTGACTTTC.

This clonotype was detected only a few times. The V gene is TRBV14, the J gene TRBJ2-7, with TRBD2 matching over 7 bases. CDR1 and CDR2 from the germline V gene are SGHDN and FVKESK. The CDR3 has 16 residues. Unmatched junction bases numbered 10, after V lost 0 bases and J lost 5 bases. DNA for the CDR3: TGTGCCAGCAGCCAAGAGCTAGCGGCCCTGTGGGACGAGCAGTACTTC. As protein: CASSQELAALWDEQYF.

This clonotype showed up just a few times. In DNA, the CDR3 is TGTGCCAGCTCACCACGGGCTAGCGGGCAAAACGAGCAGTACTTC. Its protein product is CASSPRASGQNEQYF. The chain joins TRBV18 to TRBJ2-7; 8 positions match TRBD2. The germline gives CDR1 KGHSH, CDR2 LQKENI. V dropped 1 base and J dropped 5; count of bases not matched to a gene: 7. The CDR3 spans 15 residues. Together with reference TRBV18 and TRBJ2-7, the CDR3 gives the full variable domain: NAGVMQNPRHLVRRRGQEARLRCSPMKGHSHVYWYRQLPEEGLKFMVYLQKENIIDESGMPKERFSAEFPKEGPSILRIQQVVRGDSAAYFCASSPRASGQNEQYFGPGTRLTVT.

This clonotype was observed a few times. V and J are TRBV5-1 and TRBJ1-2, with a weak D call TRBD1 (5 bases). CDR1 is SGHRS and CDR2 is YFSETQ in the germline V gene. This CDR3 is built from 16 residues. V was shortened by 5 bases and J by 5 bases, with 22 bases between the two germline ends. CDR3 amino acids: CASRQVKGLIPYGYTF. CDR3 bases: TGCGCCAGCAGACAGGTAAAGGGCCTTATCCCATATGGCTACACCTTC.

On this clonotype itself: A much larger clonotype is one base distant, so this may be a read error. This rearrangement joins TRBV19 to TRBJ2-2; D possibly uses TRBD1 or TRBD2 (5 bases each). Germline V lookup: CDR1 LNHDA, CDR2 SQIVND (reference sequence). This CDR3 is built from 13 residues. CDR3 residues: CASSGANTGVLFF. The CDR3 nucleotides are TGTGCCAGTAGCGGGGCAAACACCGGGGTGCTGTTTTTT.

This clonotype appeared a few times. V is TRBV5-1 and J is TRBJ1-4, with TRBD1 as a possible D gene (5 bases). The CDR3 has 16 amino acids. V dropped 6 bases and J dropped 0 bases, with 15 bases sitting between them. Germline V gives CDR1 SGHRS, CDR2 YFSETQ. CDR3 protein: CASNRGLDPTNEKLFF. The CDR3 DNA reads as TGCGCCAGCAATCGGGGCTTGGACCCAACTAATGAAAAACTGTTTTTT.

At least ten counts were recorded for this clonotype. The chain combines TRBV20-1 with TRBJ2-1; 9 nucleotides align to TRBD2. V shed 3 bases, J shed 0 bases, and the junction held 6 bases outside the gene matches. The CDR3 extends over 16 amino acids. Germline CDR1 is DFQATT and CDR2 is SNEGSKA (reference sequence). This chain's CDR3 is CSASPVSGSSYNEQFF. In DNA form, the CDR3 reads TGCAGTGCTAGCCCCGTTAGCGGGAGCTCCTACAATGAGCAGTTCTTC.

The chain uses TRBV20-1 and TRBJ2-5; D is possibly TRBD2 (6 bases). The CDR3 totals 13 residues. Per germline, CDR1 DFQATT and CDR2 SNEGSKA (reference sequence). Trimming cost V 7 bases and J 3 bases, with 15 bases left between them. DNA for the CDR3: TGCAGTGGCCACGATCGGGGGAAAGAGACCCAGTACTTC. Translation: CSGHDRGKETQYF.

This clonotype was detected ten times or more. V usage is TRBV6-5 and J usage is TRBJ1-6, with TRBD1 identical over 7 bases. The CDR3 covers 14 residues. From germline, CDR1 is MNHEY and CDR2 SVGAGI. The V segment lost 2 bases and the J segment 12 bases; nucleotides outside the gene matches: 7. Here the CDR3 DNA reads TGTGCCAGCAGTTACGGGGTTAGGGGGCAACCCCTCCACTTT. Amino acids: CASSYGVRGQPLHF.

There are a few counts of this clonotype. The rearrangement uses TRBV27 and TRBJ2-5; perhaps TRBD1 as D (6 bases). The V gene lost 7 bases and the J gene lost 4 bases, with 19 bases spanning the gap. CDR1 is MNHEY and CDR2 is SMNVEV in the germline V gene (reference sequence). This CDR3 has 15 amino acids. For the CDR3, the DNA is TGTGCCAGCATAGGAATTGGGCCCAGGGGAGAGACCCAGTACTTC. It translates to CASIGIGPRGETQYF.